This section outlines one TCR beta chain sequence together with its context. Which antigen it targets is not known. No much larger clone is present one base from it, and per-base qualities are unavailable. The immunoSEQ hsTCRB v3.0 assay was used at survey level resolution for TRB variable region sequencing. The target sequencing depth for TRB was about 40,000-55,000 T-cell genomes per sample. TRB libraries were pooled and sequenced on an Illumina MiSeq using a v3 150-cycle kit. In the source study's methods: Analysis of repertoires was carried out in R inside a reproducible Nextflow workflow spanning QC, data transformation and analysis. LymphoSeq2, an R package for AIRR-Seq data exploration, was used to implement custom analyses. A few samples yielding fewer than 5000 total TRB sequences were excluded, leaving 188 analyzed HIV repertoires. Among the approximately 180 HIV repertoires that were kept, some 61 were collected before ART initiation and 120 to 140 were collected after ART initiation. Each repertoire was downsampled to 5000 TRB nucleotide sequences, and summary statistics were averaged across 100 downsampling iterations. Only TRB sequences with CDR3 regions of at least seven amino acids were retained for analysis. Two measures captured diversity: a Shannon entropy-derived clonality score and the Gini coefficient. In the repertoire networks, any two of the top 5000 CDR3 amino acid sequences were connected whenever the two sequences differed by an edit distance of one. GLIPH2 predicted antigen specificity groups and MHC restriction for TRB CDR3 amino acid sequences. To flag known CMV, EBV, HIV or tissue antigen associations, CDR3 amino acid sequences were matched against VDJdb and McPAS-TCR. Pre-ART, post-ART and control groups were compared with Wilcoxon signed-rank tests and Holm-Bonferroni correction. What TCRdb holds here is the immuneACCESS table cut down to in-frame rearrangements. Part of the clones is not present; checked against another copy, under half of the missing clones reflect an unresolved V gene, and the others are unexplained. That table gives V, J and clone size, and the DNA gave D and trimming. The sample records approximately 26,000 clones, 82% of which are singletons. The top ten hold around 15% of the sample.

Inclusion was restricted to participants for whom at least one PBMC sample before ART initiation and at least two post-ART samples were available. Every participant with HIV received treatment in the United States of America. Before DNA extraction, cryopreserved samples of 1-10 million PBMC were thawed and washed. At the time of the earliest PBMC sample, participants with HIV were aged between roughly 23 and 60 years. Each participant contributed PBMC samples from 1-4 timepoints before ART initiation and 2-8 timepoints after ART initiation, with a median of 7 samples. Serial HIV viral load, CD4+ T-cell count, ART history and demographic data were obtained for every participant. A Qiagen kit on a QIAcube was used to extract genomic DNA from unsorted PBMC, with samples processed in batches of 12. The entry originates in a study of long-term antiretroviral therapy in people with HIV (dated by TCRdb to 2021 to 2024). General notes on the study: The earliest samples were collected about a decade before the 2015 WHO recommendation for immediate ART, when ART was typically delayed until CD4 counts fell. Whether ART initiation and durable HIV suppression were associated with changes in peripheral blood TRB repertoire composition and diversity was tested in a retrospective serial study. From over 25 adults with confirmed HIV infection, the cohort provided approximately 190 cryopreserved PBMC samples, gathered serially across a mean of about six years (range 1-12). Among the 25 to 30 participants with HIV, ten to eleven were female. No cross-contamination during QIAcube processing was shown when test extractions of a monoclonal T-cell line were performed alongside 30 to 40 polyclonal samples. Study-wide conclusions, independent of this receptor: The samples were dated from about 2003 to 2018, and the ART regimens that were used may be less effective than current ART regimens. No data were available on ART adherence, viral resistance or therapy changes, limiting inferences about post-ART repertoire changes. Limited PBMC availability meant only the TCR beta chain was sequenced, without alpha chain pairing. Expanded TRB clones identified before ART initiation dominated the repertoire across all time points, though the dominance fluctuated and decreased in many PLHIV after ART. Unsorted PBMC were profiled instead of sorted CD4+ and CD8+ T cells because pre-ART samples had limited cell numbers. Narrower CDR3 length ranges were observed in HIV repertoires than in controls, and an antigen-experienced repertoire with only a slight naive shift after ART was suggested by the network structure. A significant increase in TRB diversity was found to be associated with ART initiation, although TRB diversity was observed to remain significantly below that of transplant donor controls even after long-term ART.

The junction carries 18 bases between V and J, which are trimmed by 5 bases and 7 bases respectively. Including cysteine and phenylalanine, the CDR3 has 15 amino acids. The entry retains the CDR3 DNA only, 45 bases that are in frame from base 1. Per the germline V gene, MDHEN is the CDR1 and SYDVKM is the CDR2. Recombination linked TRBV28 to TRBJ1-5; D gene: possibly TRBD1, on 6 matching bases. This clonotype was obtained from a man in his fifties with HIV. Sequenced material: unsorted PBMCs, taken 2.9 years after starting antiretroviral therapy. The CDR3 region has the sequence CASSLVRGLGQPQHF. The sequenced DNA: TGTGCCAGCAGTCTCGTGCGGGGGCTTGGACAGCCCCAGCATTTT.